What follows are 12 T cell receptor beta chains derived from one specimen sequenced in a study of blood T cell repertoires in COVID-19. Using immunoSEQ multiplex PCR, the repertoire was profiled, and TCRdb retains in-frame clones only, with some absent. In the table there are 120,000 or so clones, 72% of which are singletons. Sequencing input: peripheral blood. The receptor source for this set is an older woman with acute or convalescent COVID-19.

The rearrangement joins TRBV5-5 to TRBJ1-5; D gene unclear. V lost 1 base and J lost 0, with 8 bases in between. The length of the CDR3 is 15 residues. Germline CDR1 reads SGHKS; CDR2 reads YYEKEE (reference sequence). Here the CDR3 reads CASSLTDYSNQPQHF. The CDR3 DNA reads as TGTGCCAGCAGCTTGACAGATTATAGCAATCAGCCCCAGCATTTT.

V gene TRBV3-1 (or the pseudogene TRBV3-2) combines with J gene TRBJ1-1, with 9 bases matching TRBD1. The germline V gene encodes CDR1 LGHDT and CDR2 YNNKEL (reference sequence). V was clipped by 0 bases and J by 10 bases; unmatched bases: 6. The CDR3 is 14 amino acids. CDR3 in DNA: TGTGCCAGCAGCCAAGATGGGACAGGGCTTACAGCTTTCTTT. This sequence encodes CASSQDGTGLTAFF.

CDR3 DNA sequence: TGTGCCACACGACAGGGGAATAACTATGGCTACACCTTC. Encoded protein: CATRQGNNYGYTF. The chain joins TRBV12-3 or TRBV12-4 to TRBJ1-2; 8 bases map to TRBD1. The junction had 5 bases not matched to a gene; V was cut back by 10 bases and J by 1 base. The CDR3 consists of 13 residues.

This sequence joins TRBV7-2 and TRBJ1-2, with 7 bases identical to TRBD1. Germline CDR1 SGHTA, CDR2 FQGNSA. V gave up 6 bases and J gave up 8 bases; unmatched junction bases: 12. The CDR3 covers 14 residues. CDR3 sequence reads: CASSRDDRVSGYTF. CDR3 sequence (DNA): TGTGCCAGCAGTCGGGACGACAGGGTGAGCGGCTACACCTTC.

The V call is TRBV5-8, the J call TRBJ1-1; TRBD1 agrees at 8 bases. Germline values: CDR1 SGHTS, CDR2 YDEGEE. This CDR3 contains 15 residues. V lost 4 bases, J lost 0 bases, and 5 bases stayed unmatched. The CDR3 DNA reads TGTGCCAGCAGCCTGGGACAGGTCATGAACACTGAAGCTTTCTTT. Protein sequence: CASSLGQVMNTEAFF.

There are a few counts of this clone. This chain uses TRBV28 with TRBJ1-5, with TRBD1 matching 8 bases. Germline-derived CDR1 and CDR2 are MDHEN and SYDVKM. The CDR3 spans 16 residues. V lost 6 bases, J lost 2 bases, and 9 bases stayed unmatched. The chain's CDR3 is CASSPGQGLGNQPQHF. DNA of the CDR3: TGTGCCAGCAGCCCCGGACAGGGATTAGGCAATCAGCCCCAGCATTTT.

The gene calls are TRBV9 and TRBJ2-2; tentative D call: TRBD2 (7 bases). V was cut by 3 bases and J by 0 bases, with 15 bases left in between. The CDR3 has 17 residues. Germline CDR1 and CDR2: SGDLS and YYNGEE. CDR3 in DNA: TGTGCCAGCAGCGGTTGGTCGGGGGGCGCGAACACCGGGGAGCTGTTTTTT. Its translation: CASSGWSGGANTGELFF.

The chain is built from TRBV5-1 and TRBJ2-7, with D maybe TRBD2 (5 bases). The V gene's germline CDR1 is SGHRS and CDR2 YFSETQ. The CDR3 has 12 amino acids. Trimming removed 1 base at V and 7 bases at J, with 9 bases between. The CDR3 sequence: CASSLISGEQYF. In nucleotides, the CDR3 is TGCGCCAGCAGCTTGATCTCGGGGGAGCAGTACTTC.

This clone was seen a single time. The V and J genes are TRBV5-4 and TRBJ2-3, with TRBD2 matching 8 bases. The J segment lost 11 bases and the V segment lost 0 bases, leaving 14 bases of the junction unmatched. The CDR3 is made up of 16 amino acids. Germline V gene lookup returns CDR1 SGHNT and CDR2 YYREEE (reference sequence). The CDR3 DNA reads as TGTGCCAGCAGCTTGGCCCGAGGGACTGGCCGGGGGGGGCAGTATTTT. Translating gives CASSLARGTGRGGQYF.

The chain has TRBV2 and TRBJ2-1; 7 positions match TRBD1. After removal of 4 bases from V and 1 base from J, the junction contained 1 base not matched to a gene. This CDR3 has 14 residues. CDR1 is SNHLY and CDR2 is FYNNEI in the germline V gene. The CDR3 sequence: CASSVQGSYNEQFF. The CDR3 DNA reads TGTGCCAGCAGTGTACAGGGGTCCTACAATGAGCAGTTCTTC.

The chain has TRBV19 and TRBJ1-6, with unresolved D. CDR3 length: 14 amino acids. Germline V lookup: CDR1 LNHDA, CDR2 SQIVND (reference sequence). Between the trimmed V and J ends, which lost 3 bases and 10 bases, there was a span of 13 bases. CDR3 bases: TGTGCCAGTAGTATCTTGGGGAGGGAATCACCCCTCCACTTT. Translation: CASSILGRESPLHF.

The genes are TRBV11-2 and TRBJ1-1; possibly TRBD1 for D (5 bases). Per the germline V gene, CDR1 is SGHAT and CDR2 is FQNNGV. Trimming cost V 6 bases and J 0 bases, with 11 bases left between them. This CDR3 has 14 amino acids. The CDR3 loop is CASSTSGLNTEAFF. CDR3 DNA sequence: TGTGCCAGCAGTACTTCAGGGTTGAACACTGAAGCTTTCTTT.